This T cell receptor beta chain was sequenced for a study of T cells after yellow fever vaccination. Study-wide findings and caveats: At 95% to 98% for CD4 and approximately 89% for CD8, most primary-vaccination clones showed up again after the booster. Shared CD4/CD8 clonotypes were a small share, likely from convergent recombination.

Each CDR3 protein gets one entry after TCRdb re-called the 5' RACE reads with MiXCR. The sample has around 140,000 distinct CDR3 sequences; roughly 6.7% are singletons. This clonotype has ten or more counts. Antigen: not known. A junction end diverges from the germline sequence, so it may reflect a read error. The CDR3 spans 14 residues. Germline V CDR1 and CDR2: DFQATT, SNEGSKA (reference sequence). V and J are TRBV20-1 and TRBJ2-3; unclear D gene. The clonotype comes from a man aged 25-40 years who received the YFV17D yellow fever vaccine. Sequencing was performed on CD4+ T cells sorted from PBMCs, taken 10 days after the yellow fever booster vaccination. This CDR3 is CSASTATSTDTQYF. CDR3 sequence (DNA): TGCAGCGCTAGTACAGCAACTAGCACAGATACGCAGTATTTT.